Following are 21 T cell receptor beta chains from one sample sequenced in a study of cytomegalovirus exposure and HLA in healthy donors. 13 Jbeta primers and 60 Vbeta primers were used for the PCR. TCRdb's copy holds only in-frame clones and misses some; the assay was immunoSEQ multiplex PCR. The sample contains over 200,000 clones, approximately 90% of which appear only once. The source material was PBMCs. These receptors were collected from a woman in her late teens or twenties in good health and CMV-seronegative.

The rearrangement links TRBV7-2 to TRBJ2-1; the D gene is possibly TRBD2 (6 bases). This CDR3 is 15 amino acids long. V was cut by 2 bases and J by 1 base, with 9 bases left in between. Germline assignment: CDR1 SGHTA and CDR2 FQGNSA. The CDR3 sequence: CASSLSGSSYNEQFF. The CDR3 nucleotides read TGTGCCAGCAGCTTAAGCGGGTCGTCCTACAATGAGCAGTTCTTC.

V and J are TRBV7-9 and TRBJ2-6; D remains unclear. The CDR3 contains 14 residues. CDR1 is SEHNR, CDR2 FQNEAQ, per germline (reference sequence). Trimming cost V 5 bases and J 2 bases, with 7 bases left between them. The CDR3 nucleotides read TGTGCCAGCAGCCCTAATACTGGGGCCAACGTCCTGACTTTC. It translates to CASSPNTGANVLTF. Full variable domain (remainder filled in from reference TRBV7-9 and TRBJ2-6): DTGVSQNPRHKITKRGQNVTFRCDPISEHNRLYWYRQTLGQGPEFLTYFQNEAQLEKSRLLSDRFSAERPKGSFSTLEIQRTEQGDSAMYLCASSPNTGANVLTFGAGSRLTVL.

The chain has TRBV19 and TRBJ2-1; TRBD1 aligns across 7 bases. Germline V gene sequence: CDR1 LNHDA, CDR2 SQIVND (reference sequence). V lost 8 bases and J lost 6; bases outside the gene matches: 1. This CDR3 region has 11 residues. CDR3 coding DNA: TGTGCCAGTGGGGACAGCAATGAGCAGTTCTTC. Its protein product is CASGDSNEQFF. Full variable domain (rest looked up from reference TRBV19 and TRBJ2-1): DGGITQSPKYLFRKEGQNVTLSCEQNLNHDAMYWYRQDPGQGLRLIYYSQIVNDFQKGDIAEGYSVSREKKESFPLTVTSAQKNPTAFYLCASGDSNEQFFGPGTRLTVL.

The chain joins TRBV7-9 to TRBJ2-2, with TRBD2 as a possible D gene (6 bases). Germline lookup yields CDR1 SEHNR and CDR2 FQNEAQ (reference sequence). The length of the CDR3 is 15 residues. Trimming stripped 5 bases from V and 0 bases from J, with 10 bases between. CDR3 bases: TGTGCCAGCAGCATCACGGGGGCGAACACCGGGGAGCTGTTTTTT. This encodes CASSITGANTGELFF.

V and J are TRBV7-7 and TRBJ2-7; 12 bases are a match to TRBD2. The CDR3 length is 16 residues. Germline V CDR1 and CDR2: SSHAT, FNYEAQ (reference sequence). Trimming took 5 bases from V and 3 from J; bases not matched to a gene: 8. CDR3 DNA sequence: TGTGCCAGCAGCGACCGGACTAGCGGGGCTGACTACGAGCAGTACTTC. This gives the protein CASSDRTSGADYEQYF.

The chain couples TRBV7-6 to TRBJ1-6, with 9 bases identical to TRBD1. V lost 5 bases to trimming and J lost 8 bases; unmatched junction nucleotides: 10. The CDR3 has 16 residues. CDR1 is SGHVS and CDR2 is FNYEAQ in the germline V gene. This chain's CDR3 is CASSMGQGKGDSPLHF. The CDR3 nucleotides are TGTGCCAGCAGCATGGGACAGGGTAAAGGTGATTCACCCCTCCACTTT. The full variable domain, its missing parts supplied by reference TRBV7-6 and TRBJ1-6, is GAGVSQSPRYKVTKRGQDVALRCDPISGHVSLYWYRQALGQGPEFLTYFNYEAQQDKSGLPNDRFSAERPEGSISTLTIQRTEQRDSAMYRCASSMGQGKGDSPLHFGNGTRLTVT.

V usage is TRBV13 and J usage is TRBJ2-7; D might be TRBD1 (6 bases). V dropped 4 bases and J dropped 4 bases, with 8 bases sitting between them. The CDR3 has 12 amino acids. Germline V CDR1 and CDR2: PRHDT, FYEKMQ (reference sequence). The CDR3 here is CASSSRGYEQYF. Written as DNA, the CDR3 is TGTGCCAGCAGCTCCAGGGGTTACGAGCAGTACTTC.

The chain links TRBV7-9 to TRBJ2-6; possibly TRBD1 for D (6 bases). The CDR3 is made up of 15 amino acids. The V gene lost 4 bases and the J gene lost 2 bases, with 9 bases spanning the gap. From germline, CDR1 is SEHNR and CDR2 FQNEAQ (reference sequence). The CDR3 sequence is CASSSQGPGANVLTF. The DNA for the CDR3 is TGTGCCAGCAGCTCACAGGGACCTGGGGCCAACGTCCTGACTTTC.

The V gene is TRBV9, the J gene TRBJ2-7; 7 nucleotides align to TRBD2. The CDR3 length is 13 residues. Germline V lookup: CDR1 SGDLS, CDR2 YYNGEE. The junction had 0 bases not matched to a gene; V was cut back by 3 bases and J by 0 bases. CDR3 protein: CASSGGSSYEQYF. CDR3 coding DNA: TGTGCCAGCAGCGGCGGGAGCTCCTACGAGCAGTACTTC.

The V call is TRBV5-4, the J call TRBJ2-5; D might be TRBD2 (6 bases). Trimming removed 2 bases from V and 5 bases from J, with 16 bases in between. CDR3 length: 15 amino acids. CDR1 is SGHNT, CDR2 YYREEE, per germline (reference sequence). Here the CDR3 DNA reads TGTGCCAGCAGCTTTGTAGTTGCGGGAAGGGAGACCCAGTACTTC. This gives the protein CASSFVVAGRETQYF.

The V call is TRBV30, the J call TRBJ2-1; D is possibly TRBD2 (6 bases). Trimming left V 5 bases short and J 6 bases short, with 17 bases between. Germline V gene data show CDR1 as GTSNPN and CDR2 as SVGIG (reference sequence). This CDR3 spans 14 amino acids. The CDR3 sequence: CAWGFLAIANEQFF. CDR3 nucleotides: TGTGCCTGGGGGTTCCTAGCGATAGCCAATGAGCAGTTCTTC.

The chain employs TRBV19 and TRBJ1-5; the D is unclear. The CDR3 runs 15 residues. The V gene's germline CDR1 is LNHDA and CDR2 SQIVND (reference sequence). With 0 bases removed from V and 5 bases from J, the gap between germline ends came to 11 bases. CDR3 in amino acids: CASSIDLSRYQPQHF. CDR3 sequence (DNA): TGTGCCAGTAGTATAGATCTATCCCGATATCAGCCCCAGCATTTT.

The chain employs TRBV7-6 and TRBJ2-2; 9 bases are a match to TRBD2. The V and J ends lost 1 base and 2 bases, in that order; junction bases with no gene match: 8. The CDR3 sequence is 18 residues long. Germline V gene sequence: CDR1 SGHVS, CDR2 FNYEAQ. The CDR3 region has the DNA TGTGCCAGCAGCTTAGTCGCCCTAGCGGGAATAAACACCGGGGAGCTGTTTTTT. The encoded protein is CASSLVALAGINTGELFF.

The chain recombines TRBV19 with TRBJ1-5; a possible D gene is TRBD1 (6 bases). Trimming left V 8 bases short and J 0 bases short, with 11 bases between. Germline V gene data show CDR1 as LNHDA and CDR2 as SQIVND (reference sequence). The length of the CDR3 is 14 residues. The chain's CDR3 is CASETGYSNQPQHF. CDR3 sequence (DNA): TGTGCCAGTGAAACAGGGTATAGCAATCAGCCCCAGCATTTT.

V and J are TRBV27 and TRBJ2-1; the match to TRBD2 covers 9 bases. The CDR3 loop spans 16 amino acids. The V gene end was trimmed by 3 bases and the J gene end by 4 bases; junction bases not matched to a gene: 7. Germline V gene sequence: CDR1 MNHEY, CDR2 SMNVEV (reference sequence). In nucleotides, the CDR3 is TGTGCCAGCAGTTTTGACGGTACTAGCGGGTACAATGAGCAGTTCTTC. Its translation is CASSFDGTSGYNEQFF.

V usage is TRBV2 and J usage is TRBJ1-6; 8 bases align to TRBD1. With V trimmed by 8 bases and J by 8 bases, 5 bases remained unmatched. CDR3 length: 13 residues. Germline CDR1 is SNHLY and CDR2 is FYNNEI. The CDR3 coding sequence is TGTGCCAGCCGCCGCAGGGGGCATTCACCCCTCCACTTT. It codes for CASRRRGHSPLHF.

The CDR3 DNA follows: TGTGCCAGCGGACTAGCGGGGTACCAAGAGACCCAGTACTTC. Its translation: CASGLAGYQETQYF. The chain has TRBV13 and TRBJ2-5, with 12 bases aligning to TRBD2. This CDR3 contains 14 residues. V dropped 8 bases and J dropped 0; count of bases not matched to a gene: 1. Germline V gene data show CDR1 as PRHDT and CDR2 as FYEKMQ (reference sequence).

The chain has TRBV30 and TRBJ2-7, with D possibly TRBD1 on 6 matching bases. V was clipped by 1 base and J by 7 bases, with 14 bases between them. CDR1 and CDR2 from the germline V gene are GTSNPN and SVGIG (reference sequence). This CDR3 is built from 13 residues. CDR3 nucleotide sequence: TGTGCCTGGAGTGGAAACAGGGTGCGGGAGCAGTACTTC. Translation: CAWSGNRVREQYF.

This chain connects TRBV4-2 to TRBJ2-3; maybe TRBD2 (6 bases). V was clipped by 0 bases and J by 8 bases, with 9 bases between them. Germline V gives CDR1 LGHNA, CDR2 YNFKEQ. The CDR3 loop spans 13 amino acids. The CDR3 is CASSQDRTTTQYF. The DNA for the CDR3 is TGTGCCAGCAGCCAAGATCGGACTACTACGCAGTATTTT.

In this sample, this clone turned up a few times. V gene TRBV19 combines with J gene TRBJ1-6; D is ambiguous. Germline CDR1 LNHDA, CDR2 SQIVND (reference sequence). The CDR3 has 13 residues. The CDR3 is CAVSRDYNSPLHF. CDR3 nucleotides: TGTGCTGTGAGTAGAGACTATAATTCACCCCTCCACTTT.

The CDR3 reads CASSQSRGGLLAGFNEQFF. The CDR3 DNA is TGCGCCAGCAGTCAATCGAGAGGTGGTTTACTAGCGGGATTCAATGAGCAGTTCTTC. The rearrangement uses TRBV23-1 and TRBJ2-1, with TRBD2 matching over 10 bases. TRBV23-1 is an ORF, with its function uncertain. CDR3 size: 19 residues. V was clipped by 0 bases and J by 6 bases; unmatched bases: 14.